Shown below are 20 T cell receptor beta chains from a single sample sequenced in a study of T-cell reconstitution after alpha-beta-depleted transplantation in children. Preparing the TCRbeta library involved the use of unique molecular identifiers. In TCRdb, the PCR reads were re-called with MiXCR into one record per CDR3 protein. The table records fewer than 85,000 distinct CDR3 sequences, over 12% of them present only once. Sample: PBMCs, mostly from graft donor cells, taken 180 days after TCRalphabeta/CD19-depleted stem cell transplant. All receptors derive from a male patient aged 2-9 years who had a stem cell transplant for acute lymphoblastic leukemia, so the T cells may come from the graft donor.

DNA of the CDR3: TGCAGCGTGGGCCCCCCTAGCGGGAGGGTCACCGGGGAGCTGTTTTTT. Protein sequence: CSVGPPSGRVTGELFF. The genes are TRBV29-1 and TRBJ2-2, with TRBD2 matching 12 bases. The V and J ends lost 6 bases and 4 bases, in that order; junction bases with no gene match: 9. The germline V gene has CDR1 SQVTM and CDR2 ANQGSEA. The CDR3 has 16 residues.

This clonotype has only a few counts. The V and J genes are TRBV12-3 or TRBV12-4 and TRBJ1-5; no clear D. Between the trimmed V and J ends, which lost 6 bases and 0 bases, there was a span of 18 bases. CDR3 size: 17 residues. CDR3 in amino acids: CASSPFREFHSNQPQHF. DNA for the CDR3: TGTGCCAGCAGCCCCTTTCGAGAATTTCATAGCAATCAGCCCCAGCATTTT.

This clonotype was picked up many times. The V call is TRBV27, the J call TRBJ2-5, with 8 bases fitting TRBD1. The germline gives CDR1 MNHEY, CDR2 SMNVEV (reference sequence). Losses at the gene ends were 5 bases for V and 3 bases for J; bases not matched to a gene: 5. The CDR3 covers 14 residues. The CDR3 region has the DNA TGTGCCAGCAGTCCGCGGACAGGGAAAGAGACCCAGTACTTC. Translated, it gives CASSPRTGKETQYF.

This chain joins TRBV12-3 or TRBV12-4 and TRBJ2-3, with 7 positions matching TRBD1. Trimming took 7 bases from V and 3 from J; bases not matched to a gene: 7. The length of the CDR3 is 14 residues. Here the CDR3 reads CASKTGSGTDTQYF. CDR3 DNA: TGTGCCAGCAAGACAGGGTCGGGAACAGATACGCAGTATTTT.

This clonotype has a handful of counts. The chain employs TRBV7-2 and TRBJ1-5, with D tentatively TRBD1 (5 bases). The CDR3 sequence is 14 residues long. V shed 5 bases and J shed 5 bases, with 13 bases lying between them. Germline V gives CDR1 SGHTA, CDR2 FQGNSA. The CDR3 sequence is CASSKKGPHQPQHF. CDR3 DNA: TGTGCCAGCAGCAAAAAGGGGCCACATCAGCCCCAGCATTTT.

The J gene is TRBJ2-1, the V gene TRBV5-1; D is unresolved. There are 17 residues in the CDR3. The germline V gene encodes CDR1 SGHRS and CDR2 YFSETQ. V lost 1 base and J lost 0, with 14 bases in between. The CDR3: CASSLILVKSSYNEQFF. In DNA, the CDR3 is TGCGCCAGCAGCTTGATTCTCGTGAAGAGCTCCTACAATGAGCAGTTCTTC.

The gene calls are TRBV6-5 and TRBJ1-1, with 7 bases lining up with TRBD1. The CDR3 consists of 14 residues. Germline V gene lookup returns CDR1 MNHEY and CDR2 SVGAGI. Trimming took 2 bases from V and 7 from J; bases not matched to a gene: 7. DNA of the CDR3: TGTGCCAGCAGTTACGAAAAGTGGACAGGTGAAGCTTTCTTT. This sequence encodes CASSYEKWTGEAFF.

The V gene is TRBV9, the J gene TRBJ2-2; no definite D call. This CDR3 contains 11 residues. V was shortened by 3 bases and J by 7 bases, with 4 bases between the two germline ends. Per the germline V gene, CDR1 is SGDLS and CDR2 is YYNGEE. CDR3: CASSAYGELFF. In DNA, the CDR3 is TGTGCCAGCAGCGCCTACGGGGAGCTGTTTTTT.

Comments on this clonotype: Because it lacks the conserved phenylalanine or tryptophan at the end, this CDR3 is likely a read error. CDR3 sequence (DNA): TGTGCCAGCAGCCCTCGGCAGGGCCACGAGCAGTACCTC. Translated: CASSPRQGHEQYL. The J gene is TRBJ2-7, the V gene TRBV7-2, with D tentatively TRBD1 (5 bases). The CDR3 length is 13 residues. V was pared by 5 bases and J by 5 bases, with 13 bases between. CDR1 is SGHTA and CDR2 is FQGNSA in the germline V gene.

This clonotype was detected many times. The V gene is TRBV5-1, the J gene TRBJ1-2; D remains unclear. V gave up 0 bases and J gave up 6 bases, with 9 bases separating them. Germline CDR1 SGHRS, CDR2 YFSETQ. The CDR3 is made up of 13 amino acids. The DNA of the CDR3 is TGCGCCAGCAGCTTGGAGACGGCCCATGGCTACACCTTC. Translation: CASSLETAHGYTF.

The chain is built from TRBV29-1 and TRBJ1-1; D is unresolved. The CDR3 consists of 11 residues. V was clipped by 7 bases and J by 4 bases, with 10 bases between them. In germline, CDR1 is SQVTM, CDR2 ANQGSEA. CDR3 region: CSGTAVTEAFF. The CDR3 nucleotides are TGCAGCGGCACAGCGGTCACTGAAGCTTTCTTT.

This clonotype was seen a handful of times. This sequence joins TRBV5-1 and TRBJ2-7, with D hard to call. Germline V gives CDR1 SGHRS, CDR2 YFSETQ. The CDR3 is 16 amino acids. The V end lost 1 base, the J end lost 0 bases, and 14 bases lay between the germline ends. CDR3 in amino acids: CASSLNGLYDSYEQYF. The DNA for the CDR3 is TGCGCCAGCAGCTTGAACGGTCTGTATGACTCCTACGAGCAGTACTTC. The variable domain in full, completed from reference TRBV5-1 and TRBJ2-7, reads KAGVTQTPRYLIKTRGQQVTLSCSPISGHRSVSWYQQTPGQGLQFLFEYFSETQRNKGNFPGRFSGRQFSNSRSEMNVSTLELGDSALYLCASSLNGLYDSYEQYFGPGTRLTVT.

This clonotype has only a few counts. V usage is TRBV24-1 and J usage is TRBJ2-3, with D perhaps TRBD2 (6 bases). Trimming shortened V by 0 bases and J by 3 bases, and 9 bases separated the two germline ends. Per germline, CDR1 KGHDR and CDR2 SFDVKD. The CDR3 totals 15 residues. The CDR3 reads CATSDLLTRTDTQYF. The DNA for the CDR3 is TGTGCCACCAGTGATTTGCTGACTAGGACAGATACGCAGTATTTT.

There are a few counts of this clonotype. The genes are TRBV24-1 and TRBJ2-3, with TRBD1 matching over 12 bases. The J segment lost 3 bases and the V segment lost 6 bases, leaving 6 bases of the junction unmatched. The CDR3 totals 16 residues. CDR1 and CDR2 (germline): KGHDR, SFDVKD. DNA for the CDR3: TGTGCCACCAGTCCCCCGGGACAGGGGGCTACAGATACGCAGTATTTT. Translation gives CATSPPGQGATDTQYF.

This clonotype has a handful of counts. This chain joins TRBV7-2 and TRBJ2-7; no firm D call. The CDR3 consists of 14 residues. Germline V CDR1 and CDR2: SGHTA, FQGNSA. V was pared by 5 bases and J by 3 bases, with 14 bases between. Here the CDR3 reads CASSSASARYEQYF. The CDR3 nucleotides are TGTGCCAGCAGCAGTGCCAGCGCCCGCTACGAGCAGTACTTC.

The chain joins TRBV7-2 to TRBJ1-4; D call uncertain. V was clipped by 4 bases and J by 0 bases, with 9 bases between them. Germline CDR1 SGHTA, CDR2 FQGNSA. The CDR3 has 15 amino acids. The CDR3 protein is CASSSTPATNEKLFF. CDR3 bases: TGTGCCAGCAGCTCGACACCTGCAACTAATGAAAAACTGTTTTTT. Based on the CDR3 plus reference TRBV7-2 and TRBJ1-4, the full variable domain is GAGVSQSPSNKVTEKGKDVELRCDPISGHTALYWYRQSLGQGLEFLIYFQGNSAPDKSGLPSDRFSAERTGGSVSTLTIQRTQQEDSAVYLCASSSTPATNEKLFFGSGTQLSVL.

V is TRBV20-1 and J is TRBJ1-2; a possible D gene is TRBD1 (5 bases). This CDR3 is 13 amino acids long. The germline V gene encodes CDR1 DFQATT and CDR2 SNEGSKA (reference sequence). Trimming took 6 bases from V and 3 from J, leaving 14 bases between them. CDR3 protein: CSASEARDYGYTF. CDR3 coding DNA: TGCAGTGCCTCGGAAGCCAGGGACTATGGCTACACCTTC.

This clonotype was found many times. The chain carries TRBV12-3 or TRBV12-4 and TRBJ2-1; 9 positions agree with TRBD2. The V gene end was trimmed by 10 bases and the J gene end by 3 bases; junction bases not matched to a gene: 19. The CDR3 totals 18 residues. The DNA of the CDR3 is TGTGCCACCCTAGAAGTAGCGGGGGCCCGGCCGGGCTACAATGAGCAGTTCTTC. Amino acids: CATLEVAGARPGYNEQFF.

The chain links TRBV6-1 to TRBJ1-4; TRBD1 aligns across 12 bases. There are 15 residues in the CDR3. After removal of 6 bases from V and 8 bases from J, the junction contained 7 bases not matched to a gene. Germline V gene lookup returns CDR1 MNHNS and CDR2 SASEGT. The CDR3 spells CASSRDRGRLEKLFF. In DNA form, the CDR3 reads TGTGCCAGCAGCCGGGACAGGGGGCGACTCGAAAAACTGTTTTTT.

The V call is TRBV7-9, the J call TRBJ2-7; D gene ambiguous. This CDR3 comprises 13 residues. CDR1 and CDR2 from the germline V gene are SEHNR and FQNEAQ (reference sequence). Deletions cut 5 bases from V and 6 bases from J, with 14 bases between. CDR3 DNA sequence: TGTGCCAGCAGCCCTGGGCAGCCCTGCGAGCAGTACTTC. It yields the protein CASSPGQPCEQYF.